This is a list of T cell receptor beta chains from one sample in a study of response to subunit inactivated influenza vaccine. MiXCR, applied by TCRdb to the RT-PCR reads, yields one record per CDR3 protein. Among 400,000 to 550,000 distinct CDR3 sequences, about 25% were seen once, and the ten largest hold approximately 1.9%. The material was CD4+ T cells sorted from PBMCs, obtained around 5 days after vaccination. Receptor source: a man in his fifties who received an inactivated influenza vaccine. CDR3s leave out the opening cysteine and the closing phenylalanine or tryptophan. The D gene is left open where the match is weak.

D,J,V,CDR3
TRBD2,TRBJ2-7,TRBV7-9,ASSPSGREVEQY
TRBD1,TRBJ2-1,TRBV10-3,AIRRQGEYNEQF
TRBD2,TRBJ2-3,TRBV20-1,SAKGLAGATDTQY
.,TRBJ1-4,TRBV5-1,ASSLGTTYEKLF
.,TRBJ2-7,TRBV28,ASSLSDVGYEQY
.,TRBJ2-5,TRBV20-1,SADHGGRETQY
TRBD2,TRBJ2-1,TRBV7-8,ASSLASWTSGDNEQF
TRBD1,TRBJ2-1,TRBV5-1,ASSDGQGRDEQF
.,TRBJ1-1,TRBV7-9,ASSLHSTEAF
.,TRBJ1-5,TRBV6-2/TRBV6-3,ASRLYARDNQPQH
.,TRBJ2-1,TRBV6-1,ASSETGPGDEQF